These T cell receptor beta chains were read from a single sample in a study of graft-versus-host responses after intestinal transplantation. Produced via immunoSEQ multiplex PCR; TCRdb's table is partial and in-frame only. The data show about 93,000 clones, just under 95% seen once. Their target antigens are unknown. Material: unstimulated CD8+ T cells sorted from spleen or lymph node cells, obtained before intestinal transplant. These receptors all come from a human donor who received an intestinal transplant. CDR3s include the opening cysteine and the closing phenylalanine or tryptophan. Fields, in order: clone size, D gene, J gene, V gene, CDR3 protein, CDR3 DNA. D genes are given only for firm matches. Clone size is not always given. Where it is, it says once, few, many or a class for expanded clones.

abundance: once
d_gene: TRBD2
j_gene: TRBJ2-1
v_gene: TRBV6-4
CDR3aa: CASSQLAGGSNEQFF
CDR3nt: TGTGCCAGCAGCCAACTAGCGGGGGGAAGCAATGAGCAGTTCTTC

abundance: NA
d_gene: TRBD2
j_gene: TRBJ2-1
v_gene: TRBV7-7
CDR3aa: CASSLGLAGINEQFF
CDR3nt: TGTGCCAGCAGCCTGGGACTAGCGGGAATCAATGAGCAGTTCTTC

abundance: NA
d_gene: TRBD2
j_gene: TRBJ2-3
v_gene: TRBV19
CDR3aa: CASSTGLAITDTQYF
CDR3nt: TGTGCCAGTTCAACGGGACTAGCAATAACAGATACGCAGTATTTT

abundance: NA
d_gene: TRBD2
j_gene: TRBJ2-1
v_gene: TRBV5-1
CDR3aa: CASSLTSGGYNEQFF
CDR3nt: TGCGCCAGCAGTTTGACTAGCGGGGGCTACAATGAGCAGTTCTTC

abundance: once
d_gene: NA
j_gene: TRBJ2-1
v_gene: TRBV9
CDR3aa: CASTLMVSGEVNEQFF
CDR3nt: TGTGCCAGCACCCTCATGGTTTCCGGGGAGGTGAATGAGCAGTTCTTC

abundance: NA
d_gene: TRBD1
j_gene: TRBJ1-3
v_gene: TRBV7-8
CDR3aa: CASSSTGQSSGNTIYF
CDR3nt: TGTGCCAGCAGCTCAACGGGACAGAGCTCTGGAAACACCATATATTTT

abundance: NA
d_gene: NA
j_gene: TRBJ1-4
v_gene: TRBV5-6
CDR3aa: CASSLGPGWKLFF
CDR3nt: TGTGCCAGCAGCTTGGGGCCAGGGTGGAAACTGTTTTTT

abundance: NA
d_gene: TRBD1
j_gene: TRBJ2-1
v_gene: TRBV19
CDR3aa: CASSIGTGGNEQFF
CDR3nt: TGTGCCAGTAGTATAGGGACAGGGGGCAATGAGCAGTTCTTC

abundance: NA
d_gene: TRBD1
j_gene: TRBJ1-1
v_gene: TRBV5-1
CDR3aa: CASSLEISLAGGTEAFF
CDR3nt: TGCGCCAGCAGCTTGGAGATATCCTTGGCAGGGGGCACTGAAGCTTTCTTT

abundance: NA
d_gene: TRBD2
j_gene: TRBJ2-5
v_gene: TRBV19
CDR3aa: CASSIVYLGRTSGTGQETQYF
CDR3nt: TGTGCCAGTAGTATTGTCTATTTGGGTCGGACTAGCGGGACGGGGCAAGAGACCCAGTACTTC

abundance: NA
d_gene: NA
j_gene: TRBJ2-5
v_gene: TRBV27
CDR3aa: CASSLYARQQETQYF
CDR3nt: TGTGCCAGCAGTTTATATGCCCGCCAGCAAGAGACCCAGTACTTC

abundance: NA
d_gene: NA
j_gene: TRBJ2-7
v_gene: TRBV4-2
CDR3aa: CASSQEYYYSYEQYF
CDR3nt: TGTGCCAGCAGCCAAGAGTATTACTACTCCTACGAGCAGTACTTC

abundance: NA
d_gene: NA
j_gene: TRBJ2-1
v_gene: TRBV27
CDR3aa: CASSLIFQYEQFF
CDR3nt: TGTGCCAGCAGTTTAATCTTTCAGTATGAGCAGTTCTTC

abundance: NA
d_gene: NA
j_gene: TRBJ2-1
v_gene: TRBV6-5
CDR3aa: CASSLGTFNEQFF
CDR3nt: TGTGCCAGCAGCCTCGGGACTTTTAATGAGCAGTTCTTC

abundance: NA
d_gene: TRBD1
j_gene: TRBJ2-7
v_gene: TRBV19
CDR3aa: CASSHGTGSSYEQYF
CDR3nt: TGTGCCAGTAGTCACGGGACAGGGTCTTCCTACGAGCAGTACTTC

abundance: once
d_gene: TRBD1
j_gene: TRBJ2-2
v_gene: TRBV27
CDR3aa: CASSDRANTGELFF
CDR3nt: TGTGCCAGCAGCGACAGGGCGAACACCGGGGAGCTGTTTTTT

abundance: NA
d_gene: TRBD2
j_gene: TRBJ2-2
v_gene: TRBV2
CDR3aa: CASRGTSGRTNTGELFF
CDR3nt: TGTGCCAGCAGAGGGACTAGCGGGAGGACGAACACCGGGGAGCTGTTTTTT

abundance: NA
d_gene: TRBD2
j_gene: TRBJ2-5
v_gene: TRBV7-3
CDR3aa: CASSLLGGAGETQYF
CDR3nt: TGTGCCAGCAGCCTCCTCGGGGGGGCCGGGGAGACCCAGTACTTC

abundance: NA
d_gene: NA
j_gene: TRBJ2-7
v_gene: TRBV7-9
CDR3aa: CASSFGPGGYEQYF
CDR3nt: TGTGCCAGCAGCTTCGGCCCAGGAGGATACGAGCAGTACTTC

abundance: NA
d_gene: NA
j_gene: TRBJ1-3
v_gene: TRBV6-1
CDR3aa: CASSDSIAVSGNTIYF
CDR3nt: TGTGCCAGCAGTGATTCGATAGCAGTCTCTGGAAACACCATATATTTT

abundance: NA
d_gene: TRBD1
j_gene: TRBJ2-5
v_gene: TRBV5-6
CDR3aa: CASNNPGQAVYSETQYF
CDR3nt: TGTGCCAGCAATAACCCGGGACAGGCCGTGTACTCGGAGACCCAGTACTTC

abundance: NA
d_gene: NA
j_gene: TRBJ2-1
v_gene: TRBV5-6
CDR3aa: CASSLVASGAKTWFF
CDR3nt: NA

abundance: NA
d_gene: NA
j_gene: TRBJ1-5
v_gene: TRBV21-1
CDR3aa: CASSIIRRGMEPQHF
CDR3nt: TGTGCCAGCAGCATCATTCGCAGGGGTATGGAGCCCCAGCATTTT

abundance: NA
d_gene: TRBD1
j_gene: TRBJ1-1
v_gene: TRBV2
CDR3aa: CASLRGYTEAFF
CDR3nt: TGTGCCAGCCTCAGGGGGTACACTGAAGCTTTCTTT

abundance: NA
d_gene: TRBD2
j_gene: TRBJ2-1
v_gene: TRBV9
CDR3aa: CASSDGTSVYNEQFF
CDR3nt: TGTGCCAGCAGCGATGGGACTAGCGTCTACAATGAGCAGTTCTTC

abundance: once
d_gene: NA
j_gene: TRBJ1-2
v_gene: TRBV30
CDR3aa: CAWENYGYTF
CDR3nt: TGTGCCTGGGAGAACTATGGCTACACCTTC

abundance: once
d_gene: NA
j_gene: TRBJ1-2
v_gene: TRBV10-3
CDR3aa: CAISESVSLYGYTF
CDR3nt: TGTGCCATCAGTGAATCGGTCTCCCTGTATGGCTACACCTTC

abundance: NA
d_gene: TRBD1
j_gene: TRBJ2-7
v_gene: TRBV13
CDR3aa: CASSPQGSEYEQYF
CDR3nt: TGTGCCAGCAGCCCACAGGGGAGTGAGTACGAGCAGTACTTC

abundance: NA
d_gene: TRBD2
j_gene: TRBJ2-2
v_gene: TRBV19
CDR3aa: CASNGLAGGPGELFF
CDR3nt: TGTGCCAGTAACGGACTAGCGGGGGGGCCCGGGGAGCTGTTTTTT

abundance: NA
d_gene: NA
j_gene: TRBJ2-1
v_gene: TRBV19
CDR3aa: CASSIDGLLYNEQFF
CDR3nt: TGTGCCAGTAGTATAGATGGGCTTCTCTATAATGAGCAGTTCTTC

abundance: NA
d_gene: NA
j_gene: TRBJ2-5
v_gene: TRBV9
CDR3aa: CASSVGSGIQETQYF
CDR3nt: TGTGCCAGCAGCGTAGGTAGCGGTATACAAGAGACCCAGTACTTC

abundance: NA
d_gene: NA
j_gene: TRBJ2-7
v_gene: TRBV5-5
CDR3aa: CASSLSDFYEQYF
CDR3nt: TGTGCCAGCAGCTTGTCAGACTTCTACGAGCAGTACTTC

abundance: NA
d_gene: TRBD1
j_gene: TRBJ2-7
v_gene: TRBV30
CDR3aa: CAWSAPDRGHYEQYF
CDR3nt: TGTGCCTGGAGTGCGCCGGACAGGGGGCACTACGAGCAGTACTTC

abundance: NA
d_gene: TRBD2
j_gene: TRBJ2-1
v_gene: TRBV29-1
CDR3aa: CSVLSGSGEQFF
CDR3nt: TGCAGCGTTTTAAGCGGGAGTGGTGAGCAGTTCTTC

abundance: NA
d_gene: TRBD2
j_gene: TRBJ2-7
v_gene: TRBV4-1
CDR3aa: CASSQVPTLAGVIYEQYF
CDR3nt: TGCGCCAGCAGCCAAGTTCCCACACTAGCGGGAGTTATTTACGAGCAGTACTTC

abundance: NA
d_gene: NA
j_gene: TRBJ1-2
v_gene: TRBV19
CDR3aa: CASSTQKALSGYGYTF
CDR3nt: TGTGCCAGTAGTACGCAGAAGGCCCTATCGGGCTATGGCTACACCTTC

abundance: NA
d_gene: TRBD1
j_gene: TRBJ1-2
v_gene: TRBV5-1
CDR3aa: CASSSETRGRNYGYTF
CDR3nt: TGCGCCAGCAGCTCGGAAACCAGGGGGCGAAACTATGGCTACACCTTC

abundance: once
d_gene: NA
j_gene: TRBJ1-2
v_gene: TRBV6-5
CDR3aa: CASRAVNYGYTF
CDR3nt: TGTGCCAGCAGGGCAGTTAACTATGGCTACACCTTC

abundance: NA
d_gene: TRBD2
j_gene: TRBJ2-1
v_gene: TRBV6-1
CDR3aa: CASSEGLAGVPDAWGEQFF
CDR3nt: TGTGCCAGCAGTGAGGGGTTAGCGGGAGTACCAGACGCATGGGGTGAGCAGTTCTTC

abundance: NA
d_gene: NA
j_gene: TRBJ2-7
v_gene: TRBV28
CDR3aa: CASRGLGWEQYF
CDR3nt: TGTGCCAGCAGGGGGCTCGGGTGGGAGCAGTACTTC

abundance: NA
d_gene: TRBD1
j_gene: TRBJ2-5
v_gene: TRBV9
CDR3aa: CASSVDTGDIGETQYF
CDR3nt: TGTGCCAGCAGCGTCGACACAGGGGATATCGGGGAGACCCAGTACTTC

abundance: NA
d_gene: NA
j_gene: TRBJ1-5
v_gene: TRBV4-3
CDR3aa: CASSQEYLGGWPQHF
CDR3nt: TGCGCCAGCAGCCAAGAGTACCTCGGCGGGTGGCCCCAGCATTTT